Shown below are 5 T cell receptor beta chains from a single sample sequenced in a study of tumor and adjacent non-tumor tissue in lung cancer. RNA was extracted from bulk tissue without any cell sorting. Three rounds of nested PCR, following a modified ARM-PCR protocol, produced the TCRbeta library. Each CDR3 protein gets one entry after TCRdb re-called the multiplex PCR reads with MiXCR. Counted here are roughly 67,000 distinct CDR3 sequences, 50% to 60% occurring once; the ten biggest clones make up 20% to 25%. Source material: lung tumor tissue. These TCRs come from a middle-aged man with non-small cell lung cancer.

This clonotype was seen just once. The CDR3 protein is CASSFGQAGQPQYF. The CDR3 DNA follows: TGTGCCAGCAGTTTTGGACAGGCTGGTCAGCCTCAGTATTTT. V is TRBV12-3 or TRBV12-4 and J is TRBJ1-5, with 7 nucleotides matching TRBD1. The J call may not be correct, given that the DNA end is closer to TRBJ2-3. The CDR3 sequence is 14 residues long.

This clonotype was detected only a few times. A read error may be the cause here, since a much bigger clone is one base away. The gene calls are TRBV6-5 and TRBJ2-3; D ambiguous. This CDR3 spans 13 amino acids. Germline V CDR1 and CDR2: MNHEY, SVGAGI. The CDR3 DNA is TGTGCCAGCAGGGACCCCTACACAGATGCGCAGTATTTT. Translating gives CASRDPYTDAQYF.

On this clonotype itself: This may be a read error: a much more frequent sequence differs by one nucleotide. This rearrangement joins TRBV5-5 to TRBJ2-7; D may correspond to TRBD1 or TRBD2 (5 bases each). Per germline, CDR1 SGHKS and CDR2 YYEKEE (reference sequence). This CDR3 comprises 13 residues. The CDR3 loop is CARSTRDPYEQYF. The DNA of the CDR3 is TGTGCCCGCAGCACCCGGGACCCCTACGAGCAGTACTTC.

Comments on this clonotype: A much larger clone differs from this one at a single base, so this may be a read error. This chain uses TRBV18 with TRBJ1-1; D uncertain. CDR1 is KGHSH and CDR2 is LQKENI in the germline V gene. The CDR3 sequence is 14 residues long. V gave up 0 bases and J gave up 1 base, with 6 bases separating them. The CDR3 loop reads CASSPPEWNTEAFF. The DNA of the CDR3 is TGTGCCAGCTCACCACCGGAGTGGAACACTGAAGCTTTCTTT.

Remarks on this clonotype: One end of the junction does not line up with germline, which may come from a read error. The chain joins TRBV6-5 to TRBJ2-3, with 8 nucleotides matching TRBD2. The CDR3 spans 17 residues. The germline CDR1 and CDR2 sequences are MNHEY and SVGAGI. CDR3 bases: TGTGCCAGCAGTTACACCCGGGAGGGCGGGGGCACAGATACACAGTATTTT. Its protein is CASSYTREGGGTDTQYF.